Following are 17 T cell receptor beta chains from one sample sequenced in a study of blood T cell repertoires in COVID-19. TCRdb's copy holds only in-frame clones and misses some; the assay was immunoSEQ multiplex PCR. The sample comprises hundreds of thousands of clones, approximately 83% of which are singletons, and about 1.9% rests with the top ten. Material for sequencing was peripheral blood. The receptors originated from a woman in her 30s who had recovered from COVID-19.

V usage is TRBV7-9 and J usage is TRBJ1-1; D is possibly TRBD1 (6 bases). Trimming removed 2 bases from V and 1 base from J, with 14 bases in between. Germline-derived CDR1 and CDR2 are SEHNR and FQNEAQ (reference sequence). The CDR3 is made up of 16 amino acids. For the CDR3, the DNA is TGTGCCAGCAGCTTATGGACAGCCTTCAAGAACACTGAAGCTTTCTTT. This translates into CASSLWTAFKNTEAFF.

This clone appeared a single time. The CDR3 DNA sequence: TGCGCCAGCAGCCTGAGGAAGGAGTCCTATGGCTACACCTTC. Translation gives CASSLRKESYGYTF. The chain has TRBV4-1 and TRBJ1-2, with D unresolved. V was clipped by 4 bases and J by 4 bases, with 13 bases between them. The length of the CDR3 is 14 residues. Germline V CDR1 and CDR2: MGHRA, YSYEKL.

This rearrangement joins TRBV15 to TRBJ1-4; tentative D call: TRBD1 (5 bases). V lost 0 bases and J lost 8, with 13 bases in between. CDR1 is LNHNV and CDR2 is YYDKDF in the germline V gene (reference sequence). The CDR3 runs to 15 residues. CDR3 sequence reads: CATSRDPGGMEKLFF. The CDR3 coding sequence is TGTGCCACCAGCAGAGATCCGGGGGGGATGGAAAAACTGTTTTTT.

J is TRBJ1-1 and V is TRBV18, with D uncertain. V lost 1 base, J lost 2 bases, and 8 bases lay in between. The CDR3 runs 14 residues. Germline V gene sequence: CDR1 KGHSH, CDR2 LQKENI. For the CDR3, the DNA is TGTGCCAGCTCACCACTACCCCTAAACACTGAAGCTTTCTTT. Its protein product is CASSPLPLNTEAFF.

The V and J genes are TRBV5-4 and TRBJ2-2, with D possibly matching TRBD1 (5 bases). This CDR3 region has 15 residues. V lost 3 bases and J 4 bases, leaving 13 bases between the germline ends. Germline CDR1 reads SGHNT; CDR2 reads YYREEE (reference sequence). This chain's CDR3 is CASSSDPQGTGELFF. As DNA, the CDR3 is TGTGCCAGCAGCTCCGACCCTCAGGGCACCGGGGAGCTGTTTTTT.

This clone was found once. The same CDR3 also results from other DNA sequences found in this sample. The genes are TRBV18 and TRBJ1-1; the match to TRBD1 covers 7 bases. This CDR3 comprises 14 residues. The germline CDR1 and CDR2 sequences are KGHSH and LQKENI. The J segment lost 6 bases and the V segment lost 2 bases, leaving 6 bases of the junction unmatched. CDR3 bases: TGTGCCAGCTCACCAGGTACAGGGGTGGCTGAAGCTTTCTTT. Translating gives CASSPGTGVAEAFF.

The chain links TRBV28 to TRBJ2-5, with D maybe TRBD2 (5 bases). The CDR3 is 15 amino acids. Trimming shortened V by 5 bases and J by 1 base, and 14 bases separated the two germline ends. CDR1 is MDHEN, CDR2 SYDVKM, per germline. The chain's CDR3 is CASSVRTGTQETQYF. In DNA form, the CDR3 reads TGTGCCAGCAGTGTCCGGACTGGAACCCAAGAGACCCAGTACTTC.

The V call is TRBV10-1, the J call TRBJ2-7; 7 bases align to TRBD2. Germline CDR1 is WNHNN and CDR2 is SYGVQD (reference sequence). This CDR3 region has 15 residues. The ends lost 6 bases at V and 0 bases at J; junction bases unmatched: 8. The CDR3 loop is CASRRGCGGSYEQYF. The CDR3 coding sequence is TGCGCCAGCAGGAGGGGATGCGGGGGCTCCTACGAGCAGTACTTC.

V is TRBV19 and J is TRBJ1-5; D remains unclear. The CDR3 covers 15 residues. The ends were cut back, 5 bases at V and 0 bases at J, with 11 bases in the middle. Germline V lookup: CDR1 LNHDA, CDR2 SQIVND (reference sequence). In DNA form, the CDR3 reads TGTGCCAGTAGTTTTGACGGGGATAGCAATCAGCCCCAGCATTTT. Its protein product is CASSFDGDSNQPQHF. The whole variable domain, filled in from reference TRBV19 and TRBJ1-5, reads DGGITQSPKYLFRKEGQNVTLSCEQNLNHDAMYWYRQDPGQGLRLIYYSQIVNDFQKGDIAEGYSVSREKKESFPLTVTSAQKNPTAFYLCASSFDGDSNQPQHFGDGTRLSIL.

V and J are TRBV7-9 and TRBJ1-1, with D unresolved. The ends were cut back, 5 bases at V and 4 bases at J, with 8 bases in the middle. CDR1 is SEHNR, CDR2 FQNEAQ, per germline (reference sequence). There are 12 residues in the CDR3. The chain's CDR3 is CASSERLTEAFF. CDR3 DNA sequence: TGTGCCAGCAGCGAAAGACTCACTGAAGCTTTCTTT.

This clone is a singleton in its sample. The gene calls are TRBV5-6 and TRBJ1-5, with D perhaps matching TRBD1 (5 bases). The CDR3 totals 15 residues. Between the trimmed V and J ends, which lost 2 bases and 0 bases, there was a span of 9 bases. Germline loops: CDR1 SGHDT, CDR2 YYEEEE. CDR3 sequence reads: CASSLQDYSNQPQHF. The CDR3 nucleotides are TGTGCCAGCAGCTTACAGGACTATAGCAATCAGCCCCAGCATTTT.

This clone has a handful of counts. The rearrangement links TRBV4-2 to TRBJ1-6; D possibly corresponds to TRBD1 (6 bases). The CDR3 is 13 amino acids. Germline-derived CDR1 and CDR2 are LGHNA and YNFKEQ. V was pared by 0 bases and J by 9 bases, with 6 bases between. The CDR3 coding sequence is TGTGCCAGCAGCCAAGAACAGGGTTCACCCCTCCACTTT. Amino acid sequence: CASSQEQGSPLHF.

DNA of the CDR3: TGTGCCAGCAGCCAAGAGCTCGGGTCACCCCTCCACTTT. Translation: CASSQELGSPLHF. The chain recombines TRBV3-1 (or the pseudogene TRBV3-2) with TRBJ1-6, with D unclear. Germline CDR1 is LGHDT and CDR2 is YNNKEL (reference sequence). This CDR3 has 13 amino acids. V dropped 0 bases and J dropped 10 bases, with 7 bases sitting between them.

The chain couples TRBV6-5 to TRBJ1-2; D is possibly TRBD1 (6 bases). CDR3 length equals 12 residues. V was cut by 6 bases and J by 5 bases, with 10 bases left in between. Germline V gives CDR1 MNHEY, CDR2 SVGAGI. This CDR3 reads CASRVQGYGYTF. Written as DNA, the CDR3 is TGTGCCAGCAGGGTCCAGGGGTATGGCTACACCTTC.

This clone was seen just once. The V call is TRBV6-5, the J call TRBJ2-7; a possible D gene is TRBD2 (6 bases). CDR3 size: 13 residues. The V gene lost 4 bases and the J gene lost 3 bases, with 10 bases spanning the gap. Germline-derived CDR1 and CDR2 are MNHEY and SVGAGI. The chain's CDR3 is CASSWDLGYEQYF. Here the CDR3 DNA reads TGTGCCAGCAGTTGGGACTTGGGCTACGAGCAGTACTTC.

The chain has TRBV9 and TRBJ2-2, with TRBD2 matching over 8 bases. Looked up from germline, CDR1 is SGDLS and CDR2 is YYNGEE. With V trimmed by 4 bases and J by 2 bases, 13 bases remained unmatched. The CDR3 has 18 amino acids. The chain's CDR3 is CASSPVGGVFINTGELFF. The CDR3 DNA reads as TGTGCCAGCAGCCCCGTCGGGGGGGTTTTTATAAACACCGGGGAGCTGTTTTTT.

This sequence joins TRBV30 and TRBJ1-6, with D perhaps TRBD1 (6 bases). Germline V gene data show CDR1 as GTSNPN and CDR2 as SVGIG (reference sequence). V shed 4 bases and J shed 8 bases, with 18 bases lying between them. This CDR3 has 15 amino acids. The CDR3 coding sequence is TGTGCCTGGACCTGGACAGTGGATCCTTATTCACCCCTCCACTTT. Translated, it gives CAWTWTVDPYSPLHF.